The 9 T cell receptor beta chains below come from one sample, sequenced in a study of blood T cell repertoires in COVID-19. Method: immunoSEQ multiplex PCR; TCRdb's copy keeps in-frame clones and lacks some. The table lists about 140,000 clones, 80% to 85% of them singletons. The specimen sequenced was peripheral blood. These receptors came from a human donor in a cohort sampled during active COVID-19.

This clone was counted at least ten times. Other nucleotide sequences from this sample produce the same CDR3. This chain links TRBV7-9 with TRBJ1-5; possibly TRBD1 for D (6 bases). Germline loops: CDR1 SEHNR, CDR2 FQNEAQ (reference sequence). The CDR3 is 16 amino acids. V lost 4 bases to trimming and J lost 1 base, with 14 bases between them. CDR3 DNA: TGTGCCAGCAGCTCCGGTAGAGGGGGAAGCAATCAGCCCCAGCATTTT. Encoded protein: CASSSGRGGSNQPQHF. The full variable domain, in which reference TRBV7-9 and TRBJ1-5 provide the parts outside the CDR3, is DTGVSQNPRHKITKRGQNVTFRCDPISEHNRLYWYRQTLGQGPEFLTYFQNEAQLEKSRLLSDRFSAERPKGSFSTLEIQRTEQGDSAMYLCASSSGRGGSNQPQHFGDGTRLSIL.

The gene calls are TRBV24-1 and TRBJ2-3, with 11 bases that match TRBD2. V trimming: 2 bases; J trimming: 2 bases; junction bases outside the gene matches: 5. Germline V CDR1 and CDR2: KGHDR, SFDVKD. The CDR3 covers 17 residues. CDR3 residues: CATSDSLAGDLTDTQYF. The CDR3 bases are TGTGCCACCAGTGATTCACTAGCGGGGGACCTCACAGATACGCAGTATTTT.

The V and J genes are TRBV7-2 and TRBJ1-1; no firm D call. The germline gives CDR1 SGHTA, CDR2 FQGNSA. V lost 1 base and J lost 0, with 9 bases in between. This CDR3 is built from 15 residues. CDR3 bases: TGTGCCAGCAGCTTAGGTGCGGGCATGAACACTGAAGCTTTCTTT. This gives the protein CASSLGAGMNTEAFF.

The CDR3 region is CASKGVGQTYEQYF. CDR3 DNA: TGTGCCAGCAAGGGGGTCGGACAAACCTACGAGCAGTACTTC. V gene TRBV2 combines with J gene TRBJ2-7, with a tentative D call TRBD1 (6 bases). V was trimmed by 7 bases and J by 2 bases, leaving 15 bases between them. There are 14 residues in the CDR3. In germline, CDR1 is SNHLY, CDR2 FYNNEI. The full variable domain, with the rest looked up from reference TRBV2 and TRBJ2-7, is EPEVTQTPSHQVTQMGQEVILRCVPISNHLYFYWYRQILGQKVEFLVSFYNNEISEKSEIFDDQFSVERPDGSNFTLKIRSTKLEDSAMYFCASKGVGQTYEQYFGPGTRLTVT.

The CDR3, as DNA: TGTGCCAGCAAGGGGGGGGCGGCTGAAAAACTGTTTTTT. Translating gives CASKGGAAEKLFF. The chain is built from TRBV6-5 and TRBJ1-4, with D possibly TRBD1 on 6 matching bases. The CDR3 is made up of 13 amino acids. Trimming stripped 7 bases from V and 7 bases from J, with 13 bases between. Germline V gene sequence: CDR1 MNHEY, CDR2 SVGAGI.

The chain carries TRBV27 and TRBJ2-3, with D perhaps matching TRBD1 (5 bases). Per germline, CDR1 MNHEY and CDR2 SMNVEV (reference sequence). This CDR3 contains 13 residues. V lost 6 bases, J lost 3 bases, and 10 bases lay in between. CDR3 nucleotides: TGTGCCAGCAGCAGACCAGGGACAGATACGCAGTATTTT. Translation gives CASSRPGTDTQYF.

CDR3 in DNA: TGTGCCAGCAGCCAACAAGGGACAGGGCATTATGGCTACACCTTC. Amino acid sequence: CASSQQGTGHYGYTF. The chain recombines TRBV3-1 (or the pseudogene TRBV3-2) with TRBJ1-2; 9 bases line up with TRBD1. The CDR3 consists of 15 residues. V lost 2 bases, J lost 5 bases, and 6 bases stayed unmatched. The germline CDR1 and CDR2 sequences are LGHDT and YNNKEL (reference sequence).

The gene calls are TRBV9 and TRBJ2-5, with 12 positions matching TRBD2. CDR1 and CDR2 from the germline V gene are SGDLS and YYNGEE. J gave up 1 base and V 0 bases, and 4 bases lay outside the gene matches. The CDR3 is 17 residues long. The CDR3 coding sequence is TGTGCCAGCAGCGTAGCGGCTAGCGGGGGGGCCCAAGAGACCCAGTACTTC. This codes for CASSVAASGGAQETQYF. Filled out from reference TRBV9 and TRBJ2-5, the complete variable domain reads DSGVTQTPKHLITATGQRVTLRCSPRSGDLSVYWYQQSLDQGLQFLIQYYNGEERAKGNILERFSAQQFPDLHSELNLSSLELGDSALYFCASSVAASGGAQETQYFGPGTRLLVL.

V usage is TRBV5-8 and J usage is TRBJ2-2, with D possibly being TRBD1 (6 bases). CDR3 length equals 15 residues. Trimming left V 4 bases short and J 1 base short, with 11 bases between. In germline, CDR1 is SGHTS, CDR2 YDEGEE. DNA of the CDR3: TGTGCCAGCAGCCCTCGACAGGAGAACACCGGGGAGCTGTTTTTT. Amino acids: CASSPRQENTGELFF.